The 18 T cell receptor beta chains below were found in one sample sequenced in a study of T cell responses to AZD1222 COVID-19 vaccine. Sequencing was performed with immunoSEQ multiplex PCR; in TCRdb, only in-frame clones are kept and a portion is missing. The top ten clones hold 52% of a sample with about 44,000 clones, 83% of them seen once. The source material was peripheral blood, sampled on day 0 of AZD1222 vaccination. The origin of the receptors is an adult in good health.

This chain connects TRBV19 to TRBJ2-5; 10 bases are a match to TRBD2. With 3 bases clipped from V and 8 bases from J, the junction kept 6 bases outside the gene matches. The CDR3 consists of 14 residues. Germline CDR1 and CDR2: LNHDA and SQIVND (reference sequence). The chain's CDR3 is CASSMGASGGTQYF. The CDR3, as DNA: TGTGCCAGTAGTATGGGGGCTAGCGGGGGAACCCAGTACTTC. Together with reference TRBV19 and TRBJ2-5, the CDR3 gives the full variable domain: DGGITQSPKYLFRKEGQNVTLSCEQNLNHDAMYWYRQDPGQGLRLIYYSQIVNDFQKGDIAEGYSVSREKKESFPLTVTSAQKNPTAFYLCASSMGASGGTQYFGPGTRLLVL.

The table lists this clone with a few counts. This chain uses TRBV7-6 with TRBJ2-2; TRBD2 matches 16 bases. V trimming: 6 bases; J trimming: 4 bases; junction bases outside the gene matches: 5. The V gene's germline CDR1 is SGHVS and CDR2 FNYEAQ. This CDR3 contains 17 residues. This CDR3 reads CASSGTSGGAATGELFF. The CDR3 nucleotides are TGTGCCAGCAGTGGGACTAGCGGGGGGGCGGCCACCGGGGAGCTGTTTTTT.

The chain recombines TRBV2 with TRBJ2-5; no clear D. CDR1 SNHLY and CDR2 FYNNEI come from the germline V gene. Between the trimmed V and J ends, which lost 11 bases and 3 bases, there was a span of 22 bases. The CDR3 extends over 15 amino acids. The CDR3 bases are TGTGCCGCTTACGGGTTGACCAGCTTAGAAGAGACCCAGTACTTC. It yields the protein CAAYGLTSLEETQYF. The whole variable domain, filled in from reference TRBV2 and TRBJ2-5, reads EPEVTQTPSHQVTQMGQEVILRCVPISNHLYFYWYRQILGQKVEFLVSFYNNEISEKSEIFDDQFSVERPDGSNFTLKIRSTKLEDSAMYFCAAYGLTSLEETQYFGPGTRLLVL.

The V gene is TRBV4-1, the J gene TRBJ2-5; D is perhaps TRBD2 (5 bases). The V end lost 0 bases, the J end lost 0 bases, and 11 bases lay between the germline ends. This CDR3 is 16 amino acids long. Germline lookup yields CDR1 MGHRA and CDR2 YSYEKL. The DNA for the CDR3 is TGCGCCAGCAGCCAAGATGGGAGAGTTCACCAAGAGACCCAGTACTTC. This codes for CASSQDGRVHQETQYF.

This chain links TRBV19 with TRBJ2-7; D gene uncertain. Germline lookup yields CDR1 LNHDA and CDR2 SQIVND (reference sequence). V lost 6 bases, J lost 2 bases, and 14 bases lay in between. CDR3 length: 14 residues. CDR3: CASSPQRGTYEQYF. The DNA of the CDR3 is TGTGCCAGTAGCCCGCAGCGAGGTACCTACGAGCAGTACTTC.

DNA for the CDR3: TGTGCCAGCAGCAGACAGGGCTACGAGCAGTACTTC. Protein product: CASSRQGYEQYF. The chain couples TRBV6-2 or TRBV6-3 to TRBJ2-7, with TRBD1 identical over 7 bases. The CDR3 consists of 12 residues. Germline lookup yields CDR1 MNHEY and CDR2 SVGEGT. Trimming cost V 6 bases and J 3 bases; bases outside gene matches: 2.

The sample holds a few counts of this clone. The CDR3 here is CASSSQGAAGNTIYF. The CDR3 region has the DNA TGTGCCAGCAGTTCTCAGGGGGCCGCTGGAAACACCATATATTTT. The V and J genes are TRBV2 and TRBJ1-3; 8 bases are a match to TRBD1. The trim removed 5 bases at V and 2 bases at J, leaving 5 bases unmatched. The CDR3 is 15 residues long. In germline, CDR1 is SNHLY, CDR2 FYNNEI.

This chain links TRBV28 with TRBJ2-4, with 7 bases aligning to TRBD1. Losses at the gene ends were 4 bases for V and 6 bases for J; bases not matched to a gene: 9. Germline V gene sequence: CDR1 MDHEN, CDR2 SYDVKM. The CDR3 sequence is 15 residues long. This CDR3 is CASSSRTGAVNIQYF. CDR3 sequence (DNA): TGTGCCAGCAGTTCACGGACAGGAGCTGTAAACATTCAGTACTTC. Together with reference TRBV28 and TRBJ2-4, the CDR3 gives the full variable domain: DVKVTQSSRYLVKRTGEKVFLECVQDMDHENMFWYRQDPGLGLRLIYFSYDVKMKEKGDIPEGYSVSREKKERFSLILESASTNQTSMYLCASSSRTGAVNIQYFGAGTRLSVL.

The chain combines TRBV7-9 with TRBJ1-1; D ambiguous. With 0 bases removed from V and 1 base from J, the gap between germline ends came to 6 bases. CDR1 and CDR2 from the germline V gene are SEHNR and FQNEAQ (reference sequence). The CDR3 is 14 amino acids. The CDR3 DNA follows: TGTGCCAGCAGCTTAGCTGTCACGAACACTGAAGCTTTCTTT. This encodes CASSLAVTNTEAFF.

The chain combines TRBV28 with TRBJ2-5, with unresolved D. Germline V gives CDR1 MDHEN, CDR2 SYDVKM. The germline V and J ends were trimmed by 6 bases and 1 base, with 24 bases remaining between them. The CDR3 sequence is 18 residues long. The CDR3 loop reads CASSTTSPTGPVQETQYF. As DNA, the CDR3 is TGTGCCAGCAGCACTACGTCCCCAACCGGCCCGGTCCAAGAGACCCAGTACTTC.

The J gene is TRBJ2-7, the V gene TRBV29-1, with 9 bases fitting TRBD2. V trimming: 4 bases; J trimming: 3 bases; junction bases outside the gene matches: 7. This CDR3 comprises 14 residues. CDR1 and CDR2 from the germline V gene are SQVTM and ANQGSEA. The CDR3 DNA reads as TGCAGCGTTGGAGGTAGCGGGGGAAGCTACGAGCAGTACTTC. It encodes CSVGGSGGSYEQYF.

The V and J genes are TRBV29-1 and TRBJ2-1; D is uncertain. This CDR3 is 14 amino acids long. V was shortened by 1 base and J by 0 bases, with 7 bases between the two germline ends. Looked up from germline, CDR1 is SQVTM and CDR2 is ANQGSEA. CDR3 sequence reads: CSVEGSSSYNEQFF. CDR3 in DNA: TGCAGCGTTGAAGGATCAAGCTCCTACAATGAGCAGTTCTTC.

The chain employs TRBV10-1 and TRBJ1-1; TRBD1 might be the D (5 bases). Trimming stripped 2 bases from V and 5 bases from J, with 12 bases between. This CDR3 has 14 amino acids. CDR1 WNHNN and CDR2 SYGVQD come from the germline V gene (reference sequence). DNA of the CDR3: TGCGCCAGCAGTGAGGGGCGGGACCGGACTGAAGCTTTCTTT. The encoded protein is CASSEGRDRTEAFF.

The rearrangement uses TRBV19 and TRBJ1-4; 9 nucleotides agree with TRBD1. J was trimmed by 2 bases and V by 3 bases; bases with no gene match: 13. Germline V gives CDR1 LNHDA, CDR2 SQIVND (reference sequence). The CDR3 sequence is 19 residues long. In DNA form, the CDR3 reads TGTGCCAGTAGTATTATGGGAACAGGGGGCAGGGAGACTAATGAAAAACTGTTTTTT. This gives the protein CASSIMGTGGRETNEKLFF. Using reference TRBV19 and TRBJ1-4 for the parts outside the CDR3, the full variable domain is DGGITQSPKYLFRKEGQNVTLSCEQNLNHDAMYWYRQDPGQGLRLIYYSQIVNDFQKGDIAEGYSVSREKKESFPLTVTSAQKNPTAFYLCASSIMGTGGRETNEKLFFGSGTQLSVL.

The CDR3 reads CASTQQASSYNEQFF. The DNA for the CDR3 is TGTGCCAGCACCCAGCAGGCGAGCTCCTACAATGAGCAGTTCTTC. The rearrangement joins TRBV7-2 to TRBJ2-1; D uncertain. This CDR3 is built from 15 residues. Germline V gene lookup returns CDR1 SGHTA and CDR2 FQGNSA. The germline V and J ends were trimmed by 7 bases and 0 bases, with 13 bases remaining between them.

The table lists this clone with a count of one. The gene calls are TRBV5-1 and TRBJ2-7, with D perhaps matching TRBD2 (5 bases). V gave up 2 bases and J gave up 5 bases, with 14 bases separating them. The CDR3 is 14 residues long. Germline-derived CDR1 and CDR2 are SGHRS and YFSETQ. The CDR3 DNA reads TGCGCCAGCAGCTTTCCGGGCCGAGGGAACGAGCAGTACTTC. It encodes CASSFPGRGNEQYF.

The rearrangement uses TRBV24-1 and TRBJ1-5; D possibly corresponds to TRBD1 (5 bases). The CDR3 loop spans 14 amino acids. CDR1 is KGHDR and CDR2 is SFDVKD in the germline V gene. Trimming stripped 4 bases from V and 1 base from J, with 7 bases between. The CDR3, as DNA: TGTGCCACCAGTGACTGGGACAGCAATCAGCCCCAGCATTTT. It yields the protein CATSDWDSNQPQHF.

The CDR3 DNA sequence: TGCAGCGCCCAACAGGGCACTGAAGCTTTCTTT. Amino acids: CSAQQGTEAFF. This rearrangement joins TRBV29-1 to TRBJ1-1, with D possibly TRBD1 on 6 matching bases. The V end was cut by 7 bases, the J end by 4 bases, with 10 bases between. The germline V gene has CDR1 SQVTM and CDR2 ANQGSEA. CDR3 length: 11 amino acids.